Below, one TCR beta chain is given with its context. In its sample, this clone was seen a few times. The antigen this receptor binds is unknown. One base away there is no much larger clone; base qualities are not given. Library preparation employed the immunoSEQ multiplex PCR assay. A mixture of 60 forward primers for TCR Vbeta segments and 13 reverse primers for TCR Jbeta segments was used in the multiplex PCR. A multiplex PCR assay on genomic DNA amplified the CDR3 region of rearranged TCR beta genes. The amplified TCR beta libraries were sequenced on the Illumina HiSeq System as 87-base-pair reads. As for the original processing: A later analysis tallied around 87 million unique TCR beta chains across the 600 to 700 repertoires, and some 10 million of those chains were shared by two or more donors. To remove PCR and sequencing errors, raw reads were error-corrected and collapsed into unique sequences using a nearest-neighbor algorithm that merged closely related sequences. V, D and J gene segments were assigned by aligning CDR3 sequences to IMGT reference sequences. For a sequence to be retained, at least a six-nucleotide match to both a V gene segment and a J gene segment was required. A rearrangement counted as productive if the CDR3 had no stop codons and remained in frame with V and J, and every other rearrangement counted as non-productive. Following IMGT convention, CDR3 was defined as the stretch from the second conserved V-encoded cysteine to the conserved J-encoded phenylalanine. The earlier analysis of around 640 of the donors excluded sequences that lacked an unambiguous match to a single V gene segment. An earlier analysis of a few hundred of the donors classified V segments as functional when productive rearrangements were above 56.7% and as segregating when the standard deviation between donors was above 5%. A statistical classification framework was built to diagnose cytomegalovirus status from the catalog of TCR beta chain sequences. A later analysis assigned V and J genes by comparing TCR nucleotide sequences with IMGT/GENE-DB human TR gene sequences. In a later analysis, CDR3 sequences and most-parsimonious VDJ recombination scenarios were assigned using the TCRdist pipeline. A later analysis defined each TCR beta chain by its CDR3 amino acid sequence plus V-gene family, and excluded reads lacking a unique V-gene family. A later analysis removed roughly 590 highly shared, low-generation-probability nucleotide sequences to deal with suspected cross-contamination and a sequencing artifact. For each public chain, a later analysis derived a clonal expansion index from normalized ranks of inferred template counts within each repertoire. In a later analysis, generation probabilities were computed with a VDJ recombination model fitted to out-of-frame rearrangements, and the resulting probabilities were checked against IGoR. In a later analysis, TCR-TCR, TCR-HLA and TCR-CMV co-occurrence was scored with hypergeometric tests, and a repertoire-size bias correction was applied to TCR pairs. A later analysis estimated false discovery rates by permuting HLA or CMV assignments 20 times. In a later analysis, co-occurring TCRs were grouped using DBSCAN, and TCRdist sequence similarity was added for clustering within HLA-allele-positive subsets. Repertoires with fewer than 30,000 or more than 120,000 public chains, plus five repertoires with anomalous nucleotide sharing, were excluded from co-occurrence clustering. The table was pulled from immuneACCESS by TCRdb, which kept in-frame rearrangements only. Such tables lose some clones; where checked, under half of the loss comes from unresolved V genes, and the rest has no known cause. V and J calls and clone size are those listed in that table; D and trimming were worked out from the DNA. In this sample the table shows 250,000 to 350,000 clones, 80% of which occur a single time. The ten largest clones represent approximately 0.3% of the sample.

A distance of 10 bases separates the germline ends of V and J, which lose 3 bases and 7 bases respectively. The germline V gene encodes CDR1 MNHEY and CDR2 SMNVEV (reference sequence). There are 12 amino acids in the CDR3, from cysteine to phenylalanine inclusive. Of the read, only the CDR3 DNA is kept; its 36 bases are in frame from base 1. The data stem from a study of cytomegalovirus exposure and HLA in healthy donors (dated by TCRdb to between 2016 and 2019). At the level of the whole study: According to an earlier analysis of several hundred of the donors, about 179 million T cells yielded roughly 110 million unique TCR beta sequences and about 300 Gb of sequence data. The study profiled the T cell repertoires of 666 subjects by immunosequencing and related them to cytomegalovirus serostatus. To study patterns of TCR occurrence, a later analysis re-analyzed previously published TCR beta repertoires from 666 donors and added high-resolution HLA genotyping. On average, roughly 240,000 unique TCR beta nucleotide sequences were sequenced per donor among 398 genotyped donors of the cohort, with about 19% of those sequences being non-productive. The number of typed donors differed by locus: about 620-640 for A, B, C, DRB1 and DQB1; some 500 for DQA1; approximately 600 for DPA1; and some 450 for DPB1. Donor age, sex, ethnicity and CMV serostatus were compiled together with the repertoire data. An early release that covered some 630 HLA-typed donors contained approximately 300 gigabases of sequencing data and 85 million to 100 million unique TCR sequences. The later analysis used no new phenotypic data to find candidate immune exposures, relying instead on TCR beta sequences and their occurrence across donors. A separate validation cohort of about 110 different subjects was used in addition to the 666-subject first cohort. An earlier analysis of approximately 640 of the donors applied high-throughput TCR beta sequencing to assess whether each TCR beta V gene segment acted as functional or pseudogenic. All discovery cohort repertoires had been generated using a single sequencing platform. To predict cytomegalovirus infection status, the study brought together high-throughput TCR immunosequencing, statistical association of individual TCRs with disease status, and machine learning. A handful of DR-DQ haplotypes were handled as single units for association and clustering because linkage in the cohort was strong. Of the approximately 400 genotyped donors, more than 75% were placed in the genetic ancestry cluster associated with self-reported Caucasian donors. A later genetic analysis used genome-wide SNP genotypes for about 65% of the roughly 670 donors, treating that subset as a discovery cohort. The study was designed to test whether signatures of past pathogen exposure could be identified by cataloging public T cell receptors. Both class I and class II loci were covered by HLA typing, at four-digit resolution.

The research as a whole found: The presence/absence analyses assumed that sequencing depth was roughly uniform across donors, and that assumption may not be true. According to a later genetic analysis, donors in an Asian-associated ancestry cluster had fewer N-insertions in productive TCRs than the roughly 700-donor mean. When HLA alleles, especially DR and DQ, strongly co-occurred, TCR associations were difficult to assign to individual alleles. A few of the identified cytomegalovirus-associated TCR beta chains were confirmed in vitro to be specific for cytomegalovirus antigens. It was suggested by the authors that the approach could potentially be generalized to other disease states and immunological phenotypes. In a later analysis, HLA-associated TCR beta chains were found to be more clonally expanded and to have lower generation probabilities than equally common non-associated chains. Several of the top co-occurrence clusters appeared to be linked to parvovirus B19, influenza, CMV and Epstein-Barr virus, according to a later analysis. V-gene and J-gene trimming of TCR beta chains was associated with a missense DCLRE1C variant in a later genetic analysis, and the association was replicated in an independent cohort. In the study, 164 TCR beta chains were listed as associated with cytomegalovirus. In a later analysis, most CMV-associated TCR beta chains were found to appear HLA-restricted, with HLA associations seemingly driven largely by CMV exposure. The classifier was reported to diagnose cytomegalovirus status with high specificity and sensitivity in both the original and validation cohorts. Only TCR beta chains were sequenced in this cohort, and the absence of alpha or paired-chain data limited detectable features. The only immune exposure information available for the cohort was CMV serostatus. Because some donors lacked HLA typing at each locus, the association tests relied only on the typed subset. Linkage disequilibrium might explain the correlated functional status among segregating V segments, but an unknown experimental factor could not be ruled out. Some IMGT-functional V segments, including TRBV6-2 and TRBV6-3, could not be distinguished by the 87-base-pair reads and were therefore excluded. A cluster of highly shared sequence variants was judged likely to be a technical artifact of the sequencing pipeline. While some public TCRs were present in many individuals, most TCR sequences turned up only very rarely across donors. A further reported finding was that TCR beta sequences accurately predicted the HLA-A and HLA-B alleles for most subjects in the first cohort. The earlier analysis of about 600 of the donors excluded around 17 rarely observed V segments, including chromosome 9 orphons, because counts were too low. In an earlier analysis of more than 450 of the donors, most TCR beta V segments were observed in productive rearrangements about 87% or about 30% of the time, broadly matching IMGT annotations. Specific HLA alleles were associated with 15,000 to 20,000 TCR beta sequences at a false discovery rate of 0.05 in a later analysis. In a later analysis, the rate of TCR association differed among HLA loci, with DRB1 alleles having the most associated TCRs and HLA-C alleles having the fewest.

In total, approximately 690 healthy bone marrow donors made up the cohort. Cohort members were all nominally healthy when sampled, although unrecorded immune exposures were likely present. The donor tested CMV seronegative, placing the donor among the 350 to 400 seronegative members of the cohort. Each donor provided a peripheral blood sample, and peripheral blood mononuclear cells were used for TCR beta sequencing. Genomic DNA was extracted from the blood cell samples with the Qiagen DNeasy Blood Extraction Kit. The sequence was obtained from a girl aged 2 to 9 in good health and CMV-seronegative. Sample: PBMCs. This sequence uses TRBV27 and TRBJ2-7; TRBD2 is possibly the D segment (6 matching bases). The sequence in DNA is TGTGCCAGCAGTTTTATTGGAGGGGAGCAGTACTTC. This encodes CASSFIGGEQYF.